Described below is a single T cell receptor (beta chain) sequence and its context. What it binds is unknown. This sample was included in a study of cytomegalovirus exposure and HLA in healthy donors. PCR was performed using 60 Vbeta and 13 Jbeta primers. The data were produced by immunoSEQ multiplex PCR, yet TCRdb's version contains in-frame clones alone and is incomplete. This sample has about 83,000 clones, with just over 70% found just once. This CDR3 is 15 amino acids long. V lost 4 bases to trimming and J lost 4 bases; unmatched junction nucleotides: 11. CDR1 is SQVTM and CDR2 is ANQGSEA in the germline V gene. Study conclusions and caveats: The authors confirmed in vitro that a few CMV-associated chains were specific for CMV antigens. The presence/absence work took it that sequencing depth was about the same across donors.

The sequenced sample consisted of PBMCs. The receptor was isolated from a man between 60 and 75 years old in good health and CMV-seronegative. V usage is TRBV29-1 and J usage is TRBJ1-1; 8 bases are a match to TRBD1. CDR3 sequence reads: CSVGRGTGGGTEAFF. The CDR3, as DNA: TGCAGCGTTGGAAGGGGGACAGGCGGGGGCACTGAAGCTTTCTTT.